This T cell receptor (beta chain) was identified in a study of PD-1 blockade in classical Hodgkin lymphoma. Study findings and constraints: Complete responders entered with baseline diversity on par with newly diagnosed patients, the results showed.

This clone was picked up a small number of times. Its antigen is as yet unknown. CDR1 and CDR2 (germline): ENHRY, SYGVKD. This CDR3 region has 14 residues. V lost 2 bases to trimming and J lost 1 base, with 7 bases between them. Profiling relied on immunoSEQ multiplex PCR, and the TCRdb table lists in-frame clones only, not all of them. This table holds some 84,000 clones, 89% found once. Patients all relapsed after autologous stem cell transplantation, and there was variation in brentuximab vedotin exposure. The receptor was derived from a human donor with classical Hodgkin lymphoma. Sequencing used peripheral blood mononuclear cells (PBMCs), obtained at baseline. V is TRBV10-3 and J is TRBJ2-3; possibly TRBD2 for D (6 bases). The CDR3 sequence: CAISEPSGTDTQYF. CDR3 nucleotides: TGTGCCATCAGTGAGCCTAGCGGCACAGATACGCAGTATTTT.